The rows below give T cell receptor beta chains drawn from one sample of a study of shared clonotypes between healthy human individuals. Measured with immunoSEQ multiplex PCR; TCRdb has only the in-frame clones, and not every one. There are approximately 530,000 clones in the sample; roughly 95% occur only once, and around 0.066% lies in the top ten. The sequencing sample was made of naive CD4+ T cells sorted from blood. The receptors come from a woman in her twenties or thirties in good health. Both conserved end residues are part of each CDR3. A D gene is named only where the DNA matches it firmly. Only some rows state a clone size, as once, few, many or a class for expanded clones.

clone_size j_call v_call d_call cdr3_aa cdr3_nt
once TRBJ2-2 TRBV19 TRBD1 CASSTPGQGAAGELFF TGTGCCAGTAGTACCCCGGGTCAGGGGGCGGCCGGGGAGCTGTTTTTT
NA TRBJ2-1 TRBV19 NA CASSPGPWAAYNEQFF TGTGCCAGTAGTCCTGGCCCCTGGGCAGCCTACAATGAGCAGTTCTTC
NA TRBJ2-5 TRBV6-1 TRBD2 CASWEGFETQYF TGTGCCAGTTGGGAGGGGTTCGAGACCCAGTACTTC
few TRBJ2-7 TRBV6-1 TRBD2 CASSDPRREAYEQYF TGTGCCAGCAGTGACCCACGGCGGGAGGCCTACGAGCAGTACTTC
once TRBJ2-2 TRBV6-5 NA CASSPSGTYTGELFF TGTGCCAGCAGCCCGAGCGGGACATACACCGGGGAGCTGTTTTTT
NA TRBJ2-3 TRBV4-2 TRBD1 CASSRGTGTTDTQYF TGTGCCAGCAGCCGGGGGACAGGGACAACAGATACGCAGTATTTT
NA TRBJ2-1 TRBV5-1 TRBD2 CASSLDLAGVGEQFF TGCGCCAGCAGCTTGGATCTAGCGGGAGTAGGTGAGCAGTTCTTC
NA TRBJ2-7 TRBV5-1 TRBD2 CASSLLAGGTEQYF TGCGCCAGCAGCCTTCTAGCGGGAGGAACCGAGCAGTACTTC
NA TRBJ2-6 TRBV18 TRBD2 CASSPDTSGSTGANVLTF TGTGCCAGCTCACCAGATACTAGCGGGAGTACTGGGGCCAACGTCCTGACTTTC
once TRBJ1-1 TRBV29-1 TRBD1 CSVVRTGDVDTEAFF TGCAGCGTTGTGAGGACAGGGGACGTGGACACTGAAGCTTTCTTT
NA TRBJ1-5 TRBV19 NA CASSGGDFSDQPQHF TGTGCCAGTAGTGGGGGGGACTTTAGCGATCAGCCCCAGCATTTT